This TCR beta chain was recorded in a study of CXCR3-negative and CXCR3-positive naive CD8 T cells. UMI labels and 5' RACE were used to prepare the TRB cDNA libraries. TCRdb reworked the 5' RACE reads into one entry per CDR3 protein, no DNA. The repertoire table contains about 150,000 distinct CDR3 sequences. The CDR3 contains 15 residues. Study results and caveats: More hydrophobic TRB CDR3s occurred in CXCR3-positive than in CXCR3-negative naive cells.

Concerning this clonotype itself: Its antigen is as yet unknown.

The chain employs TRBV21-1 and TRBJ2-7; absent DNA, TCRdb's TRBD1 call cannot be checked. TRBV21-1 is termed a pseudogene. The sequence was collected from a human donor in good health. Some clones in this sample may be carry-over from other donors' samples. Material for sequencing was naive CXCR3+ CD8+ T cells from blood. Subset given: CD45RO-CCR7+CD27+CD95- naive CD8+ T cells expressing CXCR3 (TNR3+). The CDR3 sequence is CHSFEDRGKFDEQYF.